Sequencing of this T cell receptor beta chain was carried out in a study of identical twins. TCRdb re-called the 5' RACE reads through MiXCR, storing one row per CDR3 protein. The repertoire holds roughly 190,000 distinct CDR3 sequences, with 15% to 20% as singletons. CDR3 length: 21 residues. V lost 4 bases, J lost 5 bases, and 33 bases lay in between. Germline CDR1 reads LGHDT; CDR2 reads YNNKEL (reference sequence). The same data also contributed to another study, on T cells expressing NK-cell markers.

The sample comprised CD8+ T cells sorted from blood. The origin of this receptor is a woman under 30 in good health. The chain recombines TRBV3-1 with TRBJ2-1, with D possibly being TRBD2 (7 bases). CDR3 in amino acids: CASSLRLGQRGASPGDNEQFF. CDR3 bases: TGTGCCAGCAGCCTAAGATTAGGACAGCGGGGTGCGAGCCCCGGGGACAATGAGCAGTTCTTC.